This entry describes one T cell receptor beta chain. Original processing notes: Counts of nucleated cells, estimated from reference gene primer amplification, were obtained. Libraries were prepared by immunoSEQ multiplex PCR; TCRdb keeps only in-frame clonotypes and omits some of them. Clone size and the V and J calls come from that table; the DNA yielded D and trimming. This table has under 200,000 clones, roughly 80% appearing once. This sample was included in a study of blood T cell repertoires in COVID-19. Study-level background: The cDNA or gDNA used as material had been derived from T cells, B-cell-depleted T cells, or PBMCs.

This CDR3 spans 14 amino acids. Per the germline V gene, CDR1 is MGHDK and CDR2 is SYGVNS. V was clipped by 6 bases and J by 7 bases; unmatched bases: 3. Across under 25 US areas, participants ranged in age from about 18 to 90 years. Membership in each cohort depended on participant-reported clinical history. The sample consisted of PBMCs or T cells enriched from blood (not recorded which). This sequence was found in a woman aged 55-75 years who had recovered from COVID-19. V is TRBV25-1 and J is TRBJ1-6, with TRBD1 matching over 10 bases. CDR3: CASRGTGDNSPLHF. Written as DNA, the CDR3 is TGTGCCAGCAGGGGGACAGGGGACAATTCACCCCTCCACTTT.